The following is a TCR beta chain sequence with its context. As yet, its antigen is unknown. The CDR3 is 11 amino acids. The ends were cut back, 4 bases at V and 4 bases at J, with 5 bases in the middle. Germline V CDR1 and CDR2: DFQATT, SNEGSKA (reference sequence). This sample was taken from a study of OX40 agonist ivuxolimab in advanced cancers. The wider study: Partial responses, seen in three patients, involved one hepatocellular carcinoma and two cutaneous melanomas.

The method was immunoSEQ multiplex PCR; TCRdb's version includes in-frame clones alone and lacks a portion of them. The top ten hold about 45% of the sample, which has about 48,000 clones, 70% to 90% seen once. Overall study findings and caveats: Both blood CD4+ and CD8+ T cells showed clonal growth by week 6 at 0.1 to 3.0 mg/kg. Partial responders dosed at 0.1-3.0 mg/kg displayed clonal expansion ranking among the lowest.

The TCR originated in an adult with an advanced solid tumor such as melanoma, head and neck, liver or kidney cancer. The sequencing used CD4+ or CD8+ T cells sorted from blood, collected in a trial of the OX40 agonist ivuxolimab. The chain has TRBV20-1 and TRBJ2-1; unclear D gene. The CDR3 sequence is CSAKIYNEQFF. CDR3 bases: TGCAGTGCTAAAATTTACAATGAGCAGTTCTTC.